This T cell receptor (beta chain) was captured by sequencing in a study of Graves' ophthalmopathy and Graves' hyperthyroidism. Overall study: The authors collected peripheral blood at initial diagnosis, before any treatment. The study's findings and limits: Progression of ophthalmopathy was predicted by the model with more than 70% sensitivity and about 72% specificity.

Using RNA transcripts, the TCR beta CDR3 regions were amplified. HTBI-primed first-round RT-PCR preceded second-round multiplex PCR. TCRdb called the multiplex PCR reads again in MiXCR, with one record for every CDR3 protein. The sample yields 300,000 to 400,000 distinct CDR3 sequences, 15% to 20% seen once. If no ophthalmopathy appeared within 18 months of follow-up, hyperthyroidism was termed stable. Patients newly diagnosed with hyperthyroidism, under 2 months' duration, were aged 18 to 65, the study reports. Trimming took 4 bases from V and 1 from J, leaving 12 bases between them. Per the germline V gene, CDR1 is KGHDR and CDR2 is SFDVKD. The CDR3 loop spans 15 amino acids. Ten or more counts support this clonotype. The antigen is undetermined.

The sequenced sample consisted of peripheral blood. This sequence was found in an adult woman with stable Graves' hyperthyroidism. This rearrangement joins TRBV24-1 to TRBJ1-1; no reliable D call. This chain's CDR3 is CATSDGSWGNTEAFF. The DNA for the CDR3 is TGTGCCACCAGTGACGGCAGCTGGGGGAACACTGAAGCTTTCTTT.